Included here is one T cell receptor beta chain sequence, with context. Taking its sample share into account, this clonotype is medium-sized (0.01 to 0.1%). Which antigen it targets is not known. No base-level quality is on record; no much larger clone is a single base apart. For repertoire sequencing, TCR beta CDR3 regions were amplified from RNA transcripts. The first round of RT-PCR was done with HTBI primers and the Qiagen OneStep RT-PCR kit, and was followed by a second round of multiplex PCR, then size selection and purification. Libraries were sequenced paired-end with 100 bp reads on an Illumina HiSeq2000. As for how the authors treated the data: SOAPnuke was used for read processing, and reads with adapters, uncalled bases, a mean Phred below 15, or no exact constant-primer or identifier match were discarded. High-quality paired reads were merged with COPE v1.2.5. Each unique nucleotide sequence was defined as a clonotype, and clonotypes were aligned to IMGT TRB V, D and J references with MiTCR v1.1. Only V-J combinations with frequency above 0.0001 were analysed, covering about 99% of repertoires. A TCR clonal expansion and chaos score per V-J combination was defined as the ratio of F50 clonal expansion to chaos observed in the TCRdist matrix. Welch's t-statistics and random forest were used to narrow the features down to around twelve V-J combinations, which were then fed into a naive Bayes classifier. The similarity between thyroid and blood repertoires was quantified using the Morisita-Horn index. The raw public data were reprocessed by TCRdb itself: fastp quality trimming at Q25, MiXCR clonotype calling, in-frame beta chains only. CDR3 protein sequences are deduplicated, and each keeps its most common genes and DNA. TCRdb's processing, not the study's, gives the V and J calls here. Counted in this sample were tens of thousands of distinct CDR3 sequences; about 50% of them appeared once. In total, the top ten clones hold less than 20% of the sample.

The data stem from a study of Graves' ophthalmopathy and Graves' hyperthyroidism (dated by TCRdb to the late 2010s). A note on the overall study: Peripheral blood was collected at initial diagnosis, prior to any treatment. TCR beta repertoire signatures were used to distinguish Graves' ophthalmopathy from Graves' hyperthyroidism and to predict progression to ophthalmopathy. In about 6 hyperthyroidism patients, the T-cell repertoire of thyroid tissue was compared with the T-cell repertoire of blood. Once sampling was done, hyperthyroidism patients were given methimazole at a starting dose of 30 mg daily, while ophthalmopathy patients were given high-dose intravenous methylprednisolone. To explore V-J signatures that separate ophthalmopathy from hyperthyroidism, a discovery set of about a hundred patients was enrolled, consisting of 43 with ophthalmopathy and approximately 60 with stable hyperthyroidism. In total, 135 blood samples were TCR-sequenced: 43 ophthalmopathy, approximately 80 hyperthyroidism and roughly 17 hyperthyroidism-to-ophthalmopathy patients. The independent validation cohort included 18 to 20 hyperthyroidism patients plus 17 patients who later progressed from hyperthyroidism to ophthalmopathy. On the study overall, not on this receptor specifically: In cross-validation, the 13-signature model distinguished ophthalmopathy from stable hyperthyroidism with 85% to 90% sensitivity and just under 84% specificity, and in the test set the corresponding values were around 78% and 73%. In validation, the model predicted ophthalmopathy progression with more than 70% sensitivity and roughly 72% specificity; some 13 predicted patients were CT-confirmed with GO in a median of approximately 6.5 months. Among expanded thyroid clonotypes with frequency above 0.001, most also showed up in blood, which suggests that blood repertoires may reflect the thyroid immune response. Sample size was not predetermined statistically, and investigators were not blinded to group allocation.

Patients with ophthalmopathy had moderately to severely active disease, with a Clinical Activity Score of 3 or more, a NOSPECS grade of 4 or more, and a disease duration of less than 3 months. Anyone with other autoimmune diseases, uncontrolled infections, pregnancy or lactation was excluded from the study. Diagnosis relied on clinical symptoms, serum thyroxine, TRAb, thyroid ultrasound and orbital computed tomography. Using Ficoll-Paque density gradient centrifugation, PBMCs were isolated from 10 ml of fresh peripheral blood. Total RNA was extracted using Trizol reagent, and RNA quality was checked on an Agilent 2100 Bioanalyzer. The TCR originated in an adult man with Graves' ophthalmopathy. Sequenced sample: peripheral blood.

The nucleotide sequence reads as follows: TGCGCCAGCAGCTTGGCAGATAACTATGGCTACACCTTC. Protein translation: CASSLADNYGYTF. The V and J genes are TRBV5-1 and TRBJ1-2; the D segment cannot be called with confidence. From a lookup of the germline V gene, CDR1 and CDR2 are SGHRS and YFSETQ. The CDR3, from cysteine to phenylalanine, totals 13 residues. Here the CDR3 DNA is all that survives: 39 bases in frame from base 1. V drops 0 bases and J drops 1 base, leaving 4 bases in between.